One and the same sample provided the 15 T cell receptor beta chains below, sequenced in a study of Ad26.COV2.S vaccination and SARS-CoV-2 variants. Sequencing used immunoSEQ multiplex PCR; TCRdb keeps in-frame clones, though not all of them. This sample has some 39,000 clones, with roughly 83% found just once. The input for sequencing was peripheral blood, taken after recovery from COVID-19. These receptors were taken from a human donor who had recovered from COVID-19.

The V and J genes are TRBV5-1 and TRBJ2-1, with D perhaps TRBD1 (7 bases). Germline V CDR1 and CDR2: SGHRS, YFSETQ. This CDR3 contains 16 residues. Between the trimmed V and J ends, which lost 3 bases and 5 bases, there was a span of 18 bases. The CDR3 protein is CASSSLQGGSNNEQFF. The CDR3 DNA is TGCGCCAGCAGCTCCCTCCAGGGGGGATCGAACAATGAGCAGTTCTTC.

The genes are TRBV7-9 and TRBJ2-1; D unresolved. This CDR3 has 11 residues. Looked up from germline, CDR1 is SEHNR and CDR2 is FQNEAQ (reference sequence). The germline V and J ends were trimmed by 0 bases and 8 bases, with 2 bases remaining between them. The CDR3 nucleotides read TGTGCCAGCAGCTTAGCGCATGAGCAGTTCTTC. Translation: CASSLAHEQFF. Complete variable domain (other parts from reference TRBV7-9 and TRBJ2-1): DTGVSQNPRHKITKRGQNVTFRCDPISEHNRLYWYRQTLGQGPEFLTYFQNEAQLEKSRLLSDRFSAERPKGSFSTLEIQRTEQGDSAMYLCASSLAHEQFFGPGTRLTVL.

The chain links TRBV2 to TRBJ1-5; D gene unclear. Germline values: CDR1 SNHLY, CDR2 FYNNEI. This CDR3 comprises 13 residues. V dropped 2 bases and J dropped 5 bases, with 7 bases sitting between them. The CDR3 coding sequence is TGTGCCAGCAGTGAAAAAATTCATCAGCCCCAGCATTTT. Residues: CASSEKIHQPQHF. Supplemented by reference TRBV2 and TRBJ1-5, the full variable domain reads EPEVTQTPSHQVTQMGQEVILRCVPISNHLYFYWYRQILGQKVEFLVSFYNNEISEKSEIFDDQFSVERPDGSNFTLKIRSTKLEDSAMYFCASSEKIHQPQHFGDGTRLSIL.

This chain links TRBV20-1 with TRBJ1-4, with no clear D. From germline, CDR1 is DFQATT and CDR2 SNEGSKA (reference sequence). The CDR3 contains 13 residues. Deletions cut 3 bases from V and 7 bases from J, with 12 bases between. The CDR3 nucleotides are TGCAGTGCTAGTGGGCCGCCGGGTGAAAAACTGTTTTTT. Protein: CSASGPPGEKLFF.

The CDR3 DNA is TGTGCCAGCATTCAAATTAGTCCGGGACCCGGGGAGCTGTTTTTT. Its translation: CASIQISPGPGELFF. The chain combines TRBV2 with TRBJ2-2; D is possibly TRBD1 or TRBD2 (5 bases each). This CDR3 region has 15 residues. Deletions cut 7 bases from V and 6 bases from J, with 18 bases between. Germline-derived CDR1 and CDR2 are SNHLY and FYNNEI.

The chain recombines TRBV18 with TRBJ2-1; 13 bases align to TRBD2. CDR3 length: 17 amino acids. CDR1 is KGHSH, CDR2 LQKENI, per germline. Germline trimming cut 5 bases from V and 2 bases from J; bases unmatched to any gene: 6. The CDR3 loop is CASSSGTSGVAYNEQFF. The DNA of the CDR3 is TGTGCCAGCTCATCCGGGACTAGCGGGGTAGCCTACAATGAGCAGTTCTTC.

The chain recombines TRBV27 with TRBJ1-2; D might be TRBD1 (5 bases). The length of the CDR3 is 14 residues. Trimming took off 6 bases at V and 4 bases at J, with 15 bases between the two ends. Germline V lookup: CDR1 MNHEY, CDR2 SMNVEV (reference sequence). CDR3 in DNA: TGTGCCAGCAGCCCCACCGGGACCGCCTATGGCTACACCTTC. It codes for CASSPTGTAYGYTF.

The V call is TRBV7-6, the J call TRBJ1-4; 9 bases line up with TRBD1. Germline V gene data show CDR1 as SGHVS and CDR2 as FNYEAQ. CDR3 length equals 16 residues. V lost 3 bases to trimming and J lost 8 bases; unmatched junction nucleotides: 10. CDR3 DNA sequence: TGTGCCAGCAGCTTTAAATCGGGACAGGGTGGGGAAAAACTGTTTTTT. Residues: CASSFKSGQGGEKLFF.

The CDR3 nucleotides are TGTGCCAGCAGTGAACCTTCGACGAGAGAGACCCAGTACTTC. Protein product: CASSEPSTRETQYF. The chain combines TRBV2 with TRBJ2-5; D unclear. V was clipped by 2 bases and J by 4 bases, with 11 bases between them. This CDR3 has 14 amino acids. Looked up from germline, CDR1 is SNHLY and CDR2 is FYNNEI.

As DNA, the CDR3 is TGTGCCAGCAGCCGAGGGGGACGGGACACTGAAGCTTTCTTT. It is translated as CASSRGGRDTEAFF. V gene TRBV5-6 combines with J gene TRBJ1-1, with a possible D match to TRBD1 (6 bases). The ends were cut back, 4 bases at V and 3 bases at J, with 13 bases in the middle. This CDR3 is 14 amino acids long. Looked up from germline, CDR1 is SGHDT and CDR2 is YYEEEE. The entire variable domain, with the rest obtained from reference TRBV5-6 and TRBJ1-1, is as follows: DAGVTQSPTHLIKTRGQQVTLRCSPKSGHDTVSWYQQALGQGPQFIFQYYEEEERQRGNFPDRFSGHQFPNYSSELNVNALLLGDSALYLCASSRGGRDTEAFFGQGTRLTVV.

DNA of the CDR3: TGTGCCAGCAGCGTAGGCGGACAGGGGGAAAGGGAAAAACTGTTTTTT. Its translation is CASSVGGQGEREKLFF. The chain recombines TRBV9 with TRBJ1-4; TRBD1 agrees at 10 bases. The V and J ends lost 0 bases and 8 bases, in that order; junction bases with no gene match: 7. CDR1 and CDR2 from the germline V gene are SGDLS and YYNGEE. The CDR3 is 16 residues long.

The chain links TRBV5-4 to TRBJ1-6; D gene unclear. Germline-derived CDR1 and CDR2 are SGHNT and YYREEE (reference sequence). Deletions cut 0 bases from V and 7 bases from J, with 11 bases between. The CDR3 is made up of 15 amino acids. CDR3 sequence: CASSLDRSLNSPLHF. As DNA, the CDR3 is TGTGCCAGCAGCTTGGATCGCAGCCTGAATTCACCCCTCCACTTT.

The table lists this clone with a few counts. This sequence joins TRBV7-9 and TRBJ2-1, with no clear D. V was pared by 0 bases and J by 5 bases, with 2 bases between. In germline, CDR1 is SEHNR, CDR2 FQNEAQ (reference sequence). The CDR3 has 12 amino acids. Written as DNA, the CDR3 is TGTGCCAGCAGCTTAGCGAACAATGAGCAGTTCTTC. Residues: CASSLANNEQFF.

The chain employs TRBV5-1 and TRBJ2-5; the D is unclear. The V and J ends lost 4 bases and 5 bases respectively, with 12 bases between them. The CDR3 covers 13 residues. From germline, CDR1 is SGHRS and CDR2 YFSETQ. The CDR3 spells CASSGDHGETQYF. CDR3 nucleotide sequence: TGCGCCAGCAGCGGGGATCACGGGGAGACCCAGTACTTC. Filled out from reference TRBV5-1 and TRBJ2-5, the complete variable domain reads KAGVTQTPRYLIKTRGQQVTLSCSPISGHRSVSWYQQTPGQGLQFLFEYFSETQRNKGNFPGRFSGRQFSNSRSEMNVSTLELGDSALYLCASSGDHGETQYFGPGTRLLVL.

V gene TRBV5-4 combines with J gene TRBJ1-4; unclear D gene. Per germline, CDR1 SGHNT and CDR2 YYREEE (reference sequence). The length of the CDR3 is 15 residues. Trimming pared 2 bases from V and 2 bases from J, leaving 10 bases between. The CDR3 loop is CASSLTSSTNEKLFF. The CDR3 region has the DNA TGTGCCAGCAGCTTAACCAGTTCTACTAATGAAAAACTGTTTTTT.